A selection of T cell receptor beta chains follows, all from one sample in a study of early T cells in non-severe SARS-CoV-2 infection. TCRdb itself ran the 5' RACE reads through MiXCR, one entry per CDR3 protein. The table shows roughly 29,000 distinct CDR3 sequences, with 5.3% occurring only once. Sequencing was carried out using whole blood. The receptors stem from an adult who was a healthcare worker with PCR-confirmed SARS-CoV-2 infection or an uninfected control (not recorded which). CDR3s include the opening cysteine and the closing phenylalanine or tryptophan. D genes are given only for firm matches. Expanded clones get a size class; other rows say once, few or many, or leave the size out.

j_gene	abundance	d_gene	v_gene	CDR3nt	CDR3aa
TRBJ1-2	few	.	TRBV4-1	TGCGCCAGCAGCCAAGAAATAGGGTTAGGCTACACCTTC	CASSQEIGLGYTF
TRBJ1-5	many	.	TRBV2	TGTGCCAGCAGCTTCTTCGGGAGTTTTTATAGCAATCAGCCCCAGCATTTT	CASSFFGSFYSNQPQHF
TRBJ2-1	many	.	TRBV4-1	TGCGCCAGCAGCCAAGAGGGGACCGGTATTCAATACAATGAGCAGTTCTTC	CASSQEGTGIQYNEQFF
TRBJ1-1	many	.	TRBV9	TGTGCCAGCAGCCCCGGGGAGTCTGAAGCTTTCTTT	CASSPGESEAFF
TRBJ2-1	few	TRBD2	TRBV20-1	TGCAGTGCCTACGGGTCCATGCTAGCGGGCGTTTACAATGAGCAGTTCTTC	CSAYGSMLAGVYNEQFF
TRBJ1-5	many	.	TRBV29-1	TGCAGCGTTGAATCGGGCGGGGGAGTCAATCAGCCCCAGCATTTT	CSVESGGGVNQPQHF
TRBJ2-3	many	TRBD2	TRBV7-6	TGTGCCAGCAGCCCCCCCCCTAGCGGAAACACAGATACGCAGTATTTT	CASSPPPSGNTDTQYF
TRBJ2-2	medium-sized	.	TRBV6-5	TGTGCCAGCAAGTCAAGGGCGGCGCACACCGGGGAGCTGTTTTTT	CASKSRAAHTGELFF
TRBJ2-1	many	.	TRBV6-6	TGTGCCAGCAGTTACTCGTTCGTAGCGGATGAGCAGTTCTTC	CASSYSFVADEQFF
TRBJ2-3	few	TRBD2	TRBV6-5	TGTGCCAGCAGACCTCTAGCGGGGTGGCGCACAGATACGCAGTATTTT	CASRPLAGWRTDTQYF
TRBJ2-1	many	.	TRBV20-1	TGCAGTGCTAGTGCCCCAGGCAGGGGAAAGGACAATGAGCAGTTCTTC	CSASAPGRGKDNEQFF
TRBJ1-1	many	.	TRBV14	TGTGCCAGCAGGCACTTGAACACTGAAGCTTTCTTT	CASRHLNTEAFF
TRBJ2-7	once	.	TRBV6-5	TGTGCCAGCAGTTACGCAGGGTGGGACGAGCAGTACTTC	CASSYAGWDEQYF
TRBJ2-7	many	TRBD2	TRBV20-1	TGCAGTGCTAGATTGTTAGCGGGCCCTGGAGGTTACGAGCAGTACTTC	CSARLLAGPGGYEQYF
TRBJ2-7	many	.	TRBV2	TGTGCCAGCAGTGACACCTCCTACGAGCAGTACTTC	CASSDTSYEQYF
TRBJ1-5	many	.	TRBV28	TGTGCCACCGGGCCAAGGGATGCCAATCAGCCCCAGCATTTT	CATGPRDANQPQHF
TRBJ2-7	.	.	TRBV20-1	TGCAGTGCTAGATCCCTCTACGAGCAGTACTTC	CSARSLYEQYF
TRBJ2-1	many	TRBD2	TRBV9	TGTGCCAGCAGCGGAGCGGGACTCGAGCAGTTCTTC	CASSGAGLEQFF
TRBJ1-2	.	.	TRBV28	TGTGCCAGCAGTCCTGGAGCTAACTATGGCTACACCTTC	CASSPGANYGYTF
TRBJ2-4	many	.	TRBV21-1	TGTGCCAGCACCCCGGACGGGGACGACAAAAACATTCAGTACTTC	CASTPDGDDKNIQYF
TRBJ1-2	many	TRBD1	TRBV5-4	TGTGCCAGCAGCTTGATGGGACAGCCTCGATATGGCTACACCTTC	CASSLMGQPRYGYTF
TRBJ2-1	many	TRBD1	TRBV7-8	TGTGCCAGCAGCTTACAGGAGGACAGGGGGAGATACAATGAGCAGTTCTTC	CASSLQEDRGRYNEQFF
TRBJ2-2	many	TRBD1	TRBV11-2	TGTGCCAGCAGCTACGACAGGGACACCGGGGAGCTGTTTTTT	CASSYDRDTGELFF
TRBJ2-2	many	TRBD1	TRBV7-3	TGTGCCAGCAGCCCGCAGGGGGACACCGGGGAGCTGTTTTTT	CASSPQGDTGELFF
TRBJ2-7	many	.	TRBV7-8	TGTGCCAGCAGCTCATCCGGCAGCTCCTACGAGCAGTACTTC	CASSSSGSSYEQYF
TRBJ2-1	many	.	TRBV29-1	TGCAGCGCCGAGATCTACAATGAGCAGTTCTTC	CSAEIYNEQFF
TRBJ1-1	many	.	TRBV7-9	TGTGCCAGCAGCTTTCGGACGCGAGGGCAGAACACTGAAGCTTTCTTT	CASSFRTRGQNTEAFF
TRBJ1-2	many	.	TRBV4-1	TGCGCCAGCAGCAAGTCGCCTTTAGACTATGGCTACACCTTC	CASSKSPLDYGYTF
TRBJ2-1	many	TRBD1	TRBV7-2	TGTGCCAGCAGCTCAGGGGGTAACTCCTACAATGAGCAGTTCTTC	CASSSGGNSYNEQFF
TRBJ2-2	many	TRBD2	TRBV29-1	TGCAGCGGATCTAGCGGGAGCCTGAACACCGGGGAGCTGTTTTTT	CSGSSGSLNTGELFF